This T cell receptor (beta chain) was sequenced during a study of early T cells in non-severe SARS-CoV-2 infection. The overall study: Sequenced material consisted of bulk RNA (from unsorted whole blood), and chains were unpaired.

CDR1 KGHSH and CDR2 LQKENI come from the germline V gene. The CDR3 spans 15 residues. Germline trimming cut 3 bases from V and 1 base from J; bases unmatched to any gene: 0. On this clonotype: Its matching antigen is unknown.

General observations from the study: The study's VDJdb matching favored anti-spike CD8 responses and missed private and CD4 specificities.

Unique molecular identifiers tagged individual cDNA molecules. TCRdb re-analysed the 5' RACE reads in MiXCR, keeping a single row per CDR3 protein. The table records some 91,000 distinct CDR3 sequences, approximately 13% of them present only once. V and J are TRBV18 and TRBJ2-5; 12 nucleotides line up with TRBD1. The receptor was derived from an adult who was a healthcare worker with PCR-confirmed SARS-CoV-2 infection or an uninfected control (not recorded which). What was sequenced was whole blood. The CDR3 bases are TGTGCCAGCTCACCGGGACAGGGGGCCCAAGAGACCCAGTACTTC. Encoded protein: CASSPGQGAQETQYF.